This is a list of T cell receptor beta chains from one sample in a study of CD8+ T cells in alopecia areata. Libraries were prepared by immunoSEQ multiplex PCR; TCRdb keeps only in-frame clonotypes and omits some of them. The sample lists more than 140,000 clones; 85% to 90% were seen once. The sample was CD8+ T cells sorted from blood, taken at week 4, from a patient treated with tofacitinib. The receptors shown here come from a human donor with alopecia areata. Each CDR3 is given with its conserved first and last residue. D genes are given only for firm matches. Expanded clones are given a class, and other clones once, few, many or no size at all.

clone_size | j_call | v_call | d_call | cdr3_nt | cdr3_aa
NA | TRBJ2-2 | TRBV30 | NA | TGTGCCTGGAAGGGCCCAAACACCGGGGAGCTGTTTTTT | CAWKGPNTGELFF
NA | TRBJ2-3 | TRBV2 | NA | TGTGCCAGCAGTTTCCCCGCAGATACGCAGTATTTT | CASSFPADTQYF
NA | TRBJ1-1 | TRBV27 | NA | TGTGCCAGCAGTCCCAATCATTGGCGGGAGGGAGCTTTCTTT | CASSPNHWREGAFF
few | TRBJ2-2 | TRBV14 | NA | TGTGCCAGCAGCCAAGATGGCACCGGGGAGCTGTTTTTT | CASSQDGTGELFF
once | TRBJ1-4 | TRBV7-9 | NA | TGTGCCAGCAGCTTAGCCGGAGGGGCTAACGAAAAACTGTTTTTT | CASSLAGGANEKLFF
NA | TRBJ2-7 | TRBV2 | NA | TGTGCCAGCAGTGAAGCGCTTCGGGACAACTTCCACGAGCAGTACTTC | CASSEALRDNFHEQYF
NA | TRBJ2-2 | TRBV27 | NA | TGTGCCAGCAGTTCTCCACGACACACCGGGGAGCTGTTTTTT | CASSSPRHTGELFF
NA | TRBJ1-2 | TRBV27 | TRBD1 | TGTGCCAGCAGTTTGCTAGCCGGGACAGACTATGGCTACACCTTC | CASSLLAGTDYGYTF
NA | TRBJ2-3 | TRBV6-6 | NA | TGTGCCAGCACCAAGGGGGAGGGCACAGATACGCAGTATTTT | CASTKGEGTDTQYF
NA | TRBJ1-1 | TRBV5-4 | NA | TGTGCCAGCTCGGCGGGGAACACTGAAGCTTTCTTT | CASSAGNTEAFF
NA | TRBJ2-7 | TRBV30 | TRBD2 | TGTGCCTGGATGATTTGTCCTCAGAGCGGGGCCTACGAGCAGTACTTC | CAWMICPQSGAYEQYF
NA | TRBJ2-1 | TRBV19 | NA | TGTGCCAGCAGCGACACGGGTTCCTACAATGAGCAGTTCTTC | CASSDTGSYNEQFF
NA | TRBJ2-1 | TRBV7-9 | TRBD2 | TGTGCCAGCAGCCCAGCCGGGAGCGGGGGTGATGAGCAGTTCTTC | CASSPAGSGGDEQFF
NA | TRBJ2-5 | TRBV6-5 | TRBD1 | TGTGCCAGCAGTTACGGACAGGGAAGCCAAGAGACCCAGTACTTC | CASSYGQGSQETQYF
once | TRBJ2-1 | TRBV5-6 | TRBD1 | TGTGCCAGCAGCTCCTCGACAGGGCCCTCACAGCAGTTCTTC | CASSSSTGPSQQFF
NA | TRBJ2-1 | TRBV29-1 | NA | TGCAGCTCTGAAGGTAGGCAAGACAATGAGCAGTTCTTC | CSSEGRQDNEQFF
NA | TRBJ2-7 | TRBV7-9 | NA | TGTGCCAGCAGCCAGAATGACAACACCTACGAGCAGTACTTC | CASSQNDNTYEQYF
once | TRBJ1-5 | TRBV7-8 | NA | TGTGCCAGCAGCTTAAACCAGCAAATGAGGCATTTT | CASSLNQQMRHF
NA | TRBJ1-1 | TRBV29-1 | NA | TGCAGCGTTGAGGGACTTTTCGCTGAAGCTTTCTTT | CSVEGLFAEAFF
NA | TRBJ2-7 | TRBV2 | TRBD2 | TGTGCCAGCATCAGCAGGACTAGCGGGGTATCCTACGAGCAGTACTTC | CASISRTSGVSYEQYF
NA | TRBJ1-2 | TRBV5-4 | NA | TGTGCCAGCAGCTTGGACAGTCTGGACTATGGCTACACCTTC | CASSLDSLDYGYTF
NA | TRBJ1-1 | TRBV30 | NA | TGTGCCTGGAGTCCTCTGAAGGGTGGCACTGAAGCTTTCTTT | CAWSPLKGGTEAFF
NA | TRBJ1-1 | TRBV7-6 | NA | TGTGCCAGCAGCAGTACCCGGGGGGGAGGGAACACTGAAGCTTTCTTT | CASSSTRGGGNTEAFF
NA | TRBJ2-7 | TRBV5-4 | TRBD2 | TGTGCCGTAGGAGGAGGGACTAGGTACTACGAGCAGTACTTC | CAVGGGTRYYEQYF
NA | TRBJ2-3 | TRBV7-7 | NA | TGTGCCAGCAGCGCCGGCACAGATACGCAGTATTTT | CASSAGTDTQYF
NA | TRBJ1-2 | TRBV25-1 | NA | TGTGCCAGCAGTGAATATGTTGGTTGGGGCTACACCTTC | CASSEYVGWGYTF
NA | TRBJ2-7 | TRBV5-1 | NA | TGCGCCAGCAGTTCTTCTCAGGGCAGCGACGAGCAGTACTTC | CASSSSQGSDEQYF
NA | TRBJ2-1 | TRBV4-1 | NA | TGCGCCAGCAGCCCCCCCCGTAACAATGAGCAGTTCTTC | CASSPPRNNEQFF
NA | TRBJ1-5 | TRBV27 | TRBD1 | TGTGCCAGCAGCCAGGGACAGGACAATCAGCCCCAGCATTTT | CASSQGQDNQPQHF
NA | TRBJ2-5 | TRBV29-1 | TRBD2 | TGCAGCGTTGAAAGTTATGCCGGACTAGCGGTACAAGAGACCCAGTACTTC | CSVESYAGLAVQETQYF
few | TRBJ1-5 | TRBV23-1 | NA | TGCGCCAGCAGTCCTCCATATAGCAATCAGCCCCAGCATTTT | CASSPPYSNQPQHF
NA | TRBJ2-5 | TRBV25-1 | NA | TGTGCCAGCAGTGCCCCGGGACACCTCCAAGAGACCCAGTACTTC | CASSAPGHLQETQYF
NA | TRBJ2-1 | TRBV29-1 | TRBD1 | TGCAGCGTTGAAAAGGGGGACAGGGGCGCTATCTATGAGCAGTTCTTC | CSVEKGDRGAIYEQFF
NA | TRBJ2-3 | TRBV27 | TRBD2 | TGTGCCAGCAGGGCTAGCGGGGGGTACACAGATACGCAGTATTTT | CASRASGGYTDTQYF
NA | TRBJ1-5 | TRBV7-3 | NA | TGTGCCAGCAGCTTAACTGGCACAGGGAATAATCAGCCCCAGCATTTT | CASSLTGTGNNQPQHF
NA | TRBJ2-7 | TRBV13 | NA | TGTGCCAGCAGCTCCCCGTGGAGTGGGAACGAGCAGTACTTC | CASSSPWSGNEQYF
NA | TRBJ2-1 | TRBV9 | TRBD2 | TGTGCCAGCAGTGCGGGAGACCCTAATGAGCAGTTCTTC | CASSAGDPNEQFF
NA | TRBJ2-1 | TRBV4-1 | TRBD2 | TGCGCCAGCAGCCAAGCAGCGGGAGGACTGGATGAGCAGTTCTTC | CASSQAAGGLDEQFF
NA | TRBJ1-5 | TRBV4-1 | NA | TGCGCCAGCAGCCAGTGGACGGGAGGCAATCAGCCCCAGCATTTT | CASSQWTGGNQPQHF
NA | TRBJ2-2 | TRBV7-9 | NA | TGTGCCAGCAGCTTAGTGGGAGTTGTCACCGGGGAGCTGTTTTTT | CASSLVGVVTGELFF
NA | TRBJ2-7 | TRBV5-1 | NA | TGCGCCAGCAGCTGGTTCGGTAGCTCCTACGAGCAGTACTTC | CASSWFGSSYEQYF
NA | TRBJ1-1 | TRBV5-6 | NA | TGTGCCAGCAGTCCACTTCCCCGCCCGACAGGAGCGAACACTGAAGCTTTCTTT | CASSPLPRPTGANTEAFF
NA | TRBJ2-5 | TRBV29-1 | NA | TGCAGCGTAGAACGGGACGGGGGACAAGAGACCCAGTACTTC | CSVERDGGQETQYF
NA | TRBJ1-5 | TRBV9 | NA | TGTGCCAGCAGCAAGGAACAATGGGGGCCCCAGCATTTT | CASSKEQWGPQHF
NA | TRBJ2-2 | TRBV12-5 | NA | TGTGCTAGTGGTTTGTATCCGACGTCCGGGGAGCTGTTTTTT | CASGLYPTSGELFF
NA | TRBJ2-6 | TRBV19 | TRBD2 | TGTGCCAGTAGTATTAGGCGGGGGAACAACTCTGGGGCCAACGTCCTGACTTTC | CASSIRRGNNSGANVLTF
NA | TRBJ1-2 | TRBV7-9 | TRBD1 | TGTGCCAGCAGCTTAAAGCGGGACAGGGGTGGCTACACCTTC | CASSLKRDRGGYTF
NA | TRBJ2-7 | TRBV10-3 | NA | TGTGCCATCAGTGAGCAGGAGTGGGAGGACGAGCAGTACTTC | CAISEQEWEDEQYF
NA | TRBJ1-1 | TRBV4-1 | NA | TGCGCCAGCGGGCCGGAGGGTGAAGCTTTCTTT | CASGPEGEAFF
NA | TRBJ2-5 | TRBV7-9 | TRBD1 | TGTGCCAGCAGCTCCGACAGGGAAGAGACCCAGTACTTC | CASSSDREETQYF
once | TRBJ1-5 | TRBV16 | NA | TGTGCCAGCAGCCGGGCAATTGGCAATCAGCCCCAGCATTTT | CASSRAIGNQPQHF
once | TRBJ2-5 | TRBV10-2 | NA | TGCGCCAGCAGTGACTCGGCTGCACAAGAGACCCAGTACTTC | CASSDSAAQETQYF
few | TRBJ2-3 | TRBV7-9 | TRBD1 | TGTGCCAGCAGCTTAGGACAGGGAAGATTGGCAGATACGCAGTATTTT | CASSLGQGRLADTQYF
NA | TRBJ2-3 | TRBV6-5 | NA | TGTGCCAGCAGTTCCAGCGGGTCTAGCACAGATACGCAGTATTTT | CASSSSGSSTDTQYF
NA | TRBJ1-5 | TRBV29-1 | NA | TGCAGCGTTGGGTCAGGGTTCAATCAGCCCCAGCATTTT | CSVGSGFNQPQHF
few | TRBJ2-7 | TRBV7-9 | NA | TGTGCCAGCAGTTCCCTTCCCCCGGGGGACGAGCAGTACTTC | CASSSLPPGDEQYF
NA | TRBJ2-7 | TRBV29-1 | TRBD1 | TGCAGCGTTGAAGCGGGACAGGGTTACGAGCAGTACTTC | CSVEAGQGYEQYF